This TCR beta chain comes out of a study of blood T cell repertoires in COVID-19. This clone was observed a few times. From germline, CDR1 is SGHVS and CDR2 FNYEAQ. The CDR3 is 15 residues long. Trimming cost V 0 bases and J 0 bases, with 8 bases left between them. As handled by the study authors: Cell counts per sample came from amplifying reference gene primers. Sequenced by immunoSEQ multiplex PCR; TCRdb stores in-frame clones only, minus some. For V, J and clone size, that table is used; D and trimming come from the DNA. The sample consists of around 450,000 clones, around 89% of them appearing once.

The V gene is TRBV7-6, the J gene TRBJ2-5, with a weak D call TRBD1 (5 bases). Sequenced sample: peripheral blood. The TCR originated in a woman in her 30s with acute or convalescent COVID-19. The CDR3 reads CASSLAGRDQETQYF. The DNA for the CDR3 is TGTGCCAGCAGCTTAGCCGGCAGGGACCAAGAGACCCAGTACTTC.